These 18 T cell receptor beta chains were sequenced from one sample in a study of patients and donors after allogeneic stem cell transplantation. Via MiXCR, TCRdb re-called the RT-PCR reads, giving one row per CDR3 protein. The table includes more than 850,000 distinct CDR3 sequences, roughly 18% detected once. The sequencing sample was made of blood, either unsorted or a sorted T cell fraction (not recorded which). The receptors come from a human donor who was either an allogeneic HSCT recipient or a stem cell or donor lymphocyte infusion donor (not recorded which). It is not recorded whose cells these are; they may come from a transplant donor.

This chain links TRBV25-1 with TRBJ2-4, with TRBD2 matching over 7 bases. The CDR3 consists of 15 residues. Trimming removed 3 bases from V and 2 bases from J; junction bases left unmatched: 4. The germline CDR1 and CDR2 sequences are MGHDK and SYGVNS. CDR3 sequence (DNA): TGTGCCAGCAGTGACCCGGGGGGATCCAAAAACATTCAGTACTTC. Its translation: CASSDPGGSKNIQYF. Looking up the rest from reference TRBV25-1 and TRBJ2-4 gives the full variable domain: EADIYQTPRYLVIGTGKKITLECSQTMGHDKMYWYQQDPGMELHLIHYSYGVNSTEKGDLSSESTVSRIRTEHFPLTLESARPSHTSQYLCASSDPGGSKNIQYFGAGTRLSVL.

The chain combines TRBV21-1 with TRBJ2-1; TRBD1 is taken as the D call from the table, unchecked against the DNA. TRBV21-1 is recorded as a pseudogene. The CDR3 contains 15 residues. CDR3 protein: CASTDRGPNYNEQFF. DNA for the CDR3: TGTGCCAGCACCGACAGGGGGCCTAATTACAATGAGCAGTTCTTC.

This clonotype was seen only a few times. The chain has TRBV20-1 and TRBJ2-1; 8 bases agree with TRBD2. The CDR3 sequence is 14 residues long. Germline V gives CDR1 DFQATT, CDR2 SNEGSKA (reference sequence). V lost 1 base and J lost 9; bases outside the gene matches: 8. The CDR3 reads CSARGGLGVSEQFF. The CDR3 DNA is TGCAGTGCTAGAGGGGGACTAGGAGTTTCTGAGCAGTTCTTC.

This clonotype was counted a few times. The chain couples TRBV5-1 to TRBJ2-2; D remains ambiguous. This CDR3 has 15 amino acids. The germline CDR1 and CDR2 sequences are SGHRS and YFSETQ. V lost 0 bases to trimming and J lost 4 bases, with 10 bases between them. The CDR3 loop is CASSLVRPRTGELFF. The CDR3 DNA sequence: TGCGCCAGCAGCTTGGTGCGGCCCCGCACCGGGGAGCTGTTTTTT.

This clonotype was picked up a small number of times. The V and J genes are TRBV12-3 or TRBV12-4 and TRBJ2-3, with 11 bases that match TRBD2. After removal of 2 bases from V and 5 bases from J, the junction contained 6 bases not matched to a gene. The CDR3 extends over 16 amino acids. The DNA for the CDR3 is TGTGCCAGCAGTTTAAGTAGCGGGGGGGCCCAAGATACGCAGTATTTT. As protein: CASSLSSGGAQDTQYF.

This chain links TRBV12-3 or TRBV12-4 with TRBJ2-6; D is unresolved. V was trimmed by 5 bases and J by 2 bases, leaving 16 bases between them. The CDR3 has 17 amino acids. CDR3 DNA: TGTGCCAGCAGTCCCCCTAAGAGGCCGACTGGGGCCAACGTCCTGACTTTC. Protein: CASSPPKRPTGANVLTF.

This clonotype was seen only a few times. The chain carries TRBV6-2 or TRBV6-3 and TRBJ1-2, with D uncertain. Trimming removed 7 bases from V and 0 bases from J, with 9 bases in between. CDR3 length: 13 amino acids. Germline CDR1 reads MNHEY; CDR2 reads SVGEGT. The CDR3 DNA sequence: TGTGCCAGCACTAACACTGCTAACTATGGCTACACCTTC. This encodes CASTNTANYGYTF.

This clonotype showed up just a few times. The rearrangement links TRBV25-1 to TRBJ2-3; the D is unclear. The CDR3 is made up of 13 amino acids. Trimming left V 8 bases short and J 0 bases short, with 9 bases between. The germline gives CDR1 MGHDK, CDR2 SYGVNS. The CDR3 sequence is CASQRPSTDTQYF. In DNA form, the CDR3 reads TGTGCCAGCCAGAGACCAAGCACAGATACGCAGTATTTT.

This clonotype was recorded many times. This rearrangement joins TRBV10-3 to TRBJ2-1; no firm D call. The CDR3 length is 13 residues. V was clipped by 11 bases and J by 1 base, with 12 bases between them. CDR1 and CDR2 (germline): ENHRY, SYGVKD. CDR3 residues: CAHKAGSYNEQFF. As DNA, the CDR3 is TGTGCCCATAAGGCTGGTTCCTACAATGAGCAGTTCTTC.

The genes are TRBV4-2 and TRBJ2-1; D not resolved. CDR1 LGHNA and CDR2 YNFKEQ come from the germline V gene. The length of the CDR3 is 12 residues. Trimming took 0 bases from V and 12 from J, leaving 9 bases between them. The CDR3 nucleotides are TGTGCCAGCAGCCAAGATCTCGGCTGGCAGTTCTTC. Its translation: CASSQDLGWQFF.

This clonotype has more than one count but fewer than ten. The chain uses TRBV5-5 and TRBJ1-1; D is possibly TRBD1 (5 bases). The germline gives CDR1 SGHKS, CDR2 YYEKEE (reference sequence). The CDR3 spans 15 residues. V shed 4 bases and J shed 5 bases, with 18 bases lying between them. Here the CDR3 reads CASSPPGTGQTEAFF. The CDR3 nucleotides read TGTGCCAGCAGCCCCCCGGGGACTGGGCAGACTGAAGCTTTCTTT.

This clonotype occurred a few times. V is TRBV6-2 or TRBV6-3 and J is TRBJ2-4; unclear D gene. CDR1 is MNHEY, CDR2 SVGEGT, per germline. CDR3 length: 11 residues. Trimming stripped 6 bases from V and 15 bases from J, with 15 bases between. The CDR3 region has the DNA TGTGCCAGCAGCGGACCGAGTCTTATGTACTTC. As protein: CASSGPSLMYF.

At least ten counts were recorded for this clonotype. The gene calls are TRBV5-1 and TRBJ2-7, with unresolved D. Between the trimmed V and J ends, which lost 1 base and 2 bases, there was a span of 13 bases. Germline assignment: CDR1 SGHRS and CDR2 YFSETQ. This CDR3 comprises 15 residues. The CDR3 here is CASSLSPDRTYEQYF. CDR3 sequence (DNA): TGCGCCAGCAGCTTGTCCCCAGACCGCACCTACGAGCAGTACTTC.

The chain couples TRBV6-2 or TRBV6-3 to TRBJ2-7; TRBD2 agrees at 7 bases. The junction had 9 bases not matched to a gene; V was cut back by 5 bases and J by 2 bases. This CDR3 region has 15 residues. Germline V gives CDR1 MNHEY, CDR2 SVGEGT. Written as DNA, the CDR3 is TGTGCCAGCAGTGCAAGCGGGGCGGGAACCTACGAGCAGTACTTC. It is translated as CASSASGAGTYEQYF.

This clonotype was seen at least ten times. The chain joins TRBV10-3 to TRBJ1-2; 9 bases map to TRBD1. The germline V gene encodes CDR1 ENHRY and CDR2 SYGVKD. V trimming: 5 bases; J trimming: 2 bases; junction bases outside the gene matches: 6. The CDR3 length is 15 residues. The CDR3 coding sequence is TGTGCCATCAGTCCCCCCGGGACAGGGAACTATGGCTACACCTTC. Amino acid sequence: CAISPPGTGNYGYTF.

This clonotype showed up just a few times. This chain links TRBV5-5 with TRBJ2-3, with no clear D. Trimming took off 3 bases at V and 6 bases at J, with 8 bases between the two ends. Germline loops: CDR1 SGHKS, CDR2 YYEKEE (reference sequence). The CDR3 totals 12 residues. CDR3 in amino acids: CASSSEEDTQYF. The CDR3 region has the DNA TGTGCCAGCAGCTCAGAGGAGGATACGCAGTATTTT.

This chain uses TRBV6-2 or TRBV6-3 with TRBJ2-2; no reliable D call. There are 14 residues in the CDR3. Germline CDR1 is MNHEY and CDR2 is SVGEGT. V lost 0 bases and J 7 bases, leaving 9 bases between the germline ends. The CDR3, as DNA: TGTGCCAGCAGTTACTCTCGGACGGGCGGGGAGCTGTTTTTT. This gives the protein CASSYSRTGGELFF.

The chain has TRBV7-9 and TRBJ2-2; D unresolved. With 0 bases removed from V and 0 bases from J, the gap between germline ends came to 8 bases. The CDR3 covers 16 residues. Germline-derived CDR1 and CDR2 are SEHNR and FQNEAQ (reference sequence). The CDR3 coding sequence is TGTGCCAGCAGCTTAGCCGCTACCACGAACACCGGGGAGCTGTTTTTT. Its protein product is CASSLAATTNTGELFF.